The clone carrying this T cell receptor beta chain appeared a few times. What it binds is unknown. The CDR3 is cut off 3 residues early in the read; its end comes from the germline J gene. V was trimmed by 3 bases and J by 4 bases, leaving 12 bases between them. Per the germline V gene, CDR1 is SNHLY and CDR2 is FYNNEI. CDR3 length equals 15 residues. CVID meant reduced serum IgG, IgA and/or IgM plus specific antibody deficiency. Both groups were predominantly of Caucasian heritage. Replacement immunoglobulin had been given to every CVID subject for at least one year. This entry belongs to a study of T cell clonality in common variable immunodeficiency. Study-wide results and limits: CVID subjects showed higher TCRbeta clonality than healthy controls. In common variable immunodeficiency, TCR beta chains reportedly carried fewer deletions and N-nucleotide insertions.

Assay: immunoSEQ multiplex PCR; the TCRdb copy retains only in-frame clones and omits some. The sample counts 25,000 to 30,000 clones, none seen once; the ten largest own around 3.3%. The sample taken for sequencing was peripheral blood mononuclear cells. The chain has TRBV2 and TRBJ1-4, with D unresolved. The TCR originated in a human donor with common variable immunodeficiency. The CDR3 DNA, read in part, is TGTGCCAGCAGTGAGGACGGGGTGCGTAATGAAAAA. It codes for CASSEDGVRNEK. Given in full, the CDR3 is CASSEDGVRNEKLFF.